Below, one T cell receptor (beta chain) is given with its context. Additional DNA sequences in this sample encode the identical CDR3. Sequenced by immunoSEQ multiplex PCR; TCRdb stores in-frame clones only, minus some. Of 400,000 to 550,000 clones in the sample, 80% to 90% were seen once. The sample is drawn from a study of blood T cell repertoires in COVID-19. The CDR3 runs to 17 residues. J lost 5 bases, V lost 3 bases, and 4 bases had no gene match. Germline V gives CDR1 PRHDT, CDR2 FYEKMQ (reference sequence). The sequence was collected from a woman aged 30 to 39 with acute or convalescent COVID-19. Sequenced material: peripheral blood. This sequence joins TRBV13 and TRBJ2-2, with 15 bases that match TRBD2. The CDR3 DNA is TGTGCCAGCAGCTTCGGGACTAGCGGGGGGAATACCGGGGAGCTGTTTTTT. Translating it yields CASSFGTSGGNTGELFF.